This entry lists 28 T cell receptor beta chains sequenced from one sample in a study of CD8+ T cells in alopecia areata. The sequencing template was cDNA reverse transcribed from extracted RNA. The protocol was immunoSEQ multiplex PCR, while the TCRdb copy is restricted to in-frame clones and leaves out a portion. The sample lists about 120,000 clones, around 64% occurring once. The sequencing sample was made of CD4+ T cells sorted from blood. These receptor sequences come from a human donor in good health.

This clone appeared a few times. V and J are TRBV5-8 and TRBJ1-5, with 7 bases that match TRBD1. The germline V gene encodes CDR1 SGHTS and CDR2 YDEGEE. J lost 4 bases, V lost 4 bases, and 5 bases had no gene match. There are 14 residues in the CDR3. CDR3 DNA: TGTGCCAGCAGCCGTGGGACAGTAAATCAGCCCCAGCATTTT. Residues: CASSRGTVNQPQHF.

The V and J genes are TRBV29-1 and TRBJ2-7; a possible D gene is TRBD2 (5 bases). The CDR3 spans 14 residues. V was shortened by 4 bases and J by 2 bases, with 15 bases between the two germline ends. Germline loops: CDR1 SQVTM, CDR2 ANQGSEA. In nucleotides, the CDR3 is TGCAGCGTTGTGGCGGGCATAAGGACCTACGAGCAGTACTTC. Its protein is CSVVAGIRTYEQYF.

In this sample, this clone turned up a few times. The chain joins TRBV25-1 to TRBJ1-4; D not resolved. The CDR3 contains 13 residues. Trimming removed 0 bases from V and 4 bases from J, with 3 bases in between. The V gene's germline CDR1 is MGHDK and CDR2 SYGVNS. CDR3 protein: CASSEYINEKLFF. In DNA form, the CDR3 reads TGTGCCAGCAGTGAATATATTAATGAAAAACTGTTTTTT.

The V call is TRBV6-5, the J call TRBJ2-7, with D possibly TRBD1 on 5 matching bases. Germline values: CDR1 MNHEY, CDR2 SVGAGI. The CDR3 consists of 15 residues. V was cut by 10 bases and J by 7 bases, with 26 bases left in between. This CDR3 reads CATRPGLGQLWEQYF. In DNA, the CDR3 is TGTGCCACCCGCCCAGGGCTGGGCCAGCTTTGGGAGCAGTACTTC.

V is TRBV7-8 and J is TRBJ2-5; the D is unclear. The CDR3 is 16 amino acids. Germline V lookup: CDR1 SGHVS, CDR2 FQNEAQ. V was pared by 2 bases and J by 4 bases, with 17 bases between. The CDR3 loop reads CASSLRPRTFLETQYF. CDR3 in DNA: TGTGCCAGCAGCTTACGCCCTCGCACTTTTCTAGAGACCCAGTACTTC.

The chain joins TRBV29-1 to TRBJ2-7; perhaps TRBD2 as D (6 bases). The CDR3 is 12 amino acids. V lost 5 bases and J lost 0, with 8 bases in between. CDR1 SQVTM and CDR2 ANQGSEA come from the germline V gene. The CDR3 reads CSVQEGSYEQYF. CDR3 sequence (DNA): TGCAGCGTTCAGGAGGGCTCCTACGAGCAGTACTTC.

On this clone: This specimen includes other DNA sequences encoding the same CDR3. This rearrangement joins TRBV2 to TRBJ2-7; 9 nucleotides align to TRBD1. The J segment lost 4 bases and the V segment lost 6 bases, leaving 4 bases of the junction unmatched. CDR1 is SNHLY and CDR2 is FYNNEI in the germline V gene. There are 13 residues in the CDR3. CDR3 loop: CASSRDRVYEQYF. CDR3 DNA: TGTGCCAGCAGCCGGGACAGGGTATACGAGCAGTACTTC.

The chain couples TRBV2 to TRBJ2-5; no clear D gene. The CDR3 is 13 residues long. V was trimmed by 6 bases and J by 2 bases, leaving 10 bases between them. CDR1 is SNHLY and CDR2 is FYNNEI in the germline V gene. In DNA, the CDR3 is TGTGCCAGCAGCCCACAACATCAAGAGACCCAGTACTTC. Translation gives CASSPQHQETQYF.

The chain joins TRBV5-6 to TRBJ2-2, with unresolved D. Germline lookup yields CDR1 SGHDT and CDR2 YYEEEE. This CDR3 has 11 residues. V was pared by 2 bases and J by 6 bases, with 2 bases between. The CDR3: CASSLSGELFF. CDR3 coding DNA: TGTGCCAGCAGCTTATCCGGGGAGCTGTTTTTT.

The rearrangement links TRBV12-5 to TRBJ1-5; D call uncertain. Germline V gene sequence: CDR1 LGHNT, CDR2 FRNRAP. The CDR3 totals 13 residues. V gave up 1 base and J gave up 2 bases, with 3 bases separating them. CDR3 DNA: TGTGCTAGTGGTTTGGAGGGCAATCAGCCCCAGCATTTT. The encoded protein is CASGLEGNQPQHF.

There are a few counts of this clone. The chain carries TRBV29-1 and TRBJ1-1; D is possibly TRBD1 (6 bases). Trimming stripped 8 bases from V and 0 bases from J, with 10 bases between. The CDR3 sequence is 12 residues long. In germline, CDR1 is SQVTM, CDR2 ANQGSEA. The DNA of the CDR3 is TGCAGCTTTTACAGGGTGAACACTGAAGCTTTCTTT. It codes for CSFYRVNTEAFF. The whole variable domain, remainder taken from reference TRBV29-1 and TRBJ1-1, is SAVISQKPSRDICQRGTSLTIQCQVDSQVTMMFWYRQQPGQSLTLIATANQGSEATYESGFVIDKFPISRPNLTFSTLTVSNMSPEDSSIYLCSFYRVNTEAFFGQGTRLTVV.

This chain connects TRBV29-1 to TRBJ2-1; D is possibly TRBD1 (7 bases). The germline V gene has CDR1 SQVTM and CDR2 ANQGSEA. The CDR3 covers 17 residues. With 1 base removed from V and 0 bases from J, the gap between germline ends came to 16 bases. The CDR3 spells CSVEGRGTASSYNEQFF. The CDR3 DNA follows: TGCAGCGTTGAAGGGAGGGGGACAGCGAGCTCCTACAATGAGCAGTTCTTC.

The chain combines TRBV30 with TRBJ1-6; D not certain. Germline CDR1 reads GTSNPN; CDR2 reads SVGIG (reference sequence). CDR3 length: 15 residues. V lost 1 base and J 2 bases, leaving 9 bases between the germline ends. The CDR3 loop reads CAWSAQLTYNSPLHF. In DNA form, the CDR3 reads TGTGCCTGGAGTGCCCAGTTAACCTATAATTCACCCCTCCACTTT.

This clone was recorded a few times. The chain combines TRBV2 with TRBJ2-2; D is undetermined. This CDR3 spans 13 amino acids. Between the trimmed V and J ends, which lost 1 base and 2 bases, there was a span of 2 bases. Germline V lookup: CDR1 SNHLY, CDR2 FYNNEI. CDR3 sequence: CASSEDNTGELFF. The CDR3 DNA reads as TGTGCCAGCAGTGAAGACAACACCGGGGAGCTGTTTTTT.

The rearrangement uses TRBV5-1 and TRBJ2-3, with no clear D. Germline V gives CDR1 SGHRS, CDR2 YFSETQ. Trimming removed 6 bases from V and 2 bases from J, with 7 bases in between. The CDR3 sequence is 12 residues long. The CDR3 loop is CASNDHTDTQYF. DNA for the CDR3: TGCGCCAGCAACGACCACACAGATACGCAGTATTTT.

This sequence joins TRBV7-2 and TRBJ1-2, with a weak D call TRBD1 (6 bases). The germline V gene encodes CDR1 SGHTA and CDR2 FQGNSA. The CDR3 covers 13 residues. Trimming stripped 5 bases from V and 5 bases from J, with 12 bases between. CDR3 region: CASSLGAWYGYTF. CDR3 nucleotide sequence: TGTGCCAGCAGCCTGGGGGCTTGGTATGGCTACACCTTC.

The J gene is TRBJ2-2, the V gene TRBV6-4; a possible D gene is TRBD2 (6 bases). The ends were cut back, 0 bases at V and 4 bases at J, with 9 bases in the middle. CDR1 and CDR2 (germline): MRHNA, SNTAGT. This CDR3 has 15 amino acids. The DNA for the CDR3 is TGTGCCAGCAGTGACTCTGGAGGGTTCACCGGGGAGCTGTTTTTT. Translating gives CASSDSGGFTGELFF.

This clone was seen a handful of times. V gene TRBV29-1 combines with J gene TRBJ1-1; D is undetermined. The germline V gene encodes CDR1 SQVTM and CDR2 ANQGSEA. V was shortened by 5 bases and J by 0 bases, with 10 bases between the two germline ends. The CDR3 is made up of 13 amino acids. The CDR3 sequence: CSVRFSMNTEAFF. The CDR3 region has the DNA TGCAGCGTTAGGTTCAGCATGAACACTGAAGCTTTCTTT.

The chain is built from TRBV25-1 and TRBJ1-5; D possibly corresponds to TRBD1 (6 bases). The ends were cut back, 6 bases at V and 4 bases at J, with 10 bases in the middle. The CDR3 runs 13 residues. In germline, CDR1 is MGHDK, CDR2 SYGVNS. DNA of the CDR3: TGTGCCAGCAGGGGGGACACTAATCAGCCCCAGCATTTT. Its translation is CASRGDTNQPQHF.

This clone occurred a few times. The rearrangement uses TRBV4-2 and TRBJ1-1; D not resolved. Trimming shortened V by 2 bases and J by 2 bases, and 6 bases separated the two germline ends. Germline values: CDR1 LGHNA, CDR2 YNFKEQ. The CDR3 is made up of 13 amino acids. CDR3: CASSQSPNTEAFF. CDR3 DNA: TGTGCCAGCAGCCAATCGCCTAACACTGAAGCTTTCTTT.

In its sample, this clone was seen a few times. This chain links TRBV29-1 with TRBJ2-3; TRBD1 might be the D (6 bases). Trimming stripped 4 bases from V and 2 bases from J, with 10 bases between. Germline loops: CDR1 SQVTM, CDR2 ANQGSEA. This CDR3 is built from 13 residues. This CDR3 reads CSVVPGATDTQYF. The CDR3 DNA reads TGCAGCGTTGTCCCAGGGGCCACAGATACGCAGTATTTT.

J is TRBJ1-1 and V is TRBV5-1, with D hard to call. The germline V and J ends were trimmed by 0 bases and 12 bases, with 12 bases remaining between them. This CDR3 comprises 12 residues. Looked up from germline, CDR1 is SGHRS and CDR2 is YFSETQ. For the CDR3, the DNA is TGCGCCAGCAGCTTGGGGACGGCCGAAACTTTCTTT. Its protein product is CASSLGTAETFF.

As DNA, the CDR3 is TGCAGCGCCCGGGTGGCGGGGGAGACCCAGTACTTC. Translated, it gives CSARVAGETQYF. The chain joins TRBV29-1 to TRBJ2-5; possible D gene TRBD2, 6 bases. There are 12 residues in the CDR3. From germline, CDR1 is SQVTM and CDR2 ANQGSEA. V shed 7 bases and J shed 5 bases, with 14 bases lying between them. Together with reference TRBV29-1 and TRBJ2-5, the CDR3 gives the full variable domain: SAVISQKPSRDICQRGTSLTIQCQVDSQVTMMFWYRQQPGQSLTLIATANQGSEATYESGFVIDKFPISRPNLTFSTLTVSNMSPEDSSIYLCSARVAGETQYFGPGTRLLVL.

Details on this clone: Within the sample, other DNA sequences also encode this same CDR3. This sequence joins TRBV29-1 and TRBJ1-2; D not resolved. From germline, CDR1 is SQVTM and CDR2 ANQGSEA. This CDR3 has 12 amino acids. V lost 4 bases and J 2 bases, leaving 8 bases between the germline ends. This chain's CDR3 is CSVVKGNYGYTF. CDR3 DNA: TGCAGCGTTGTAAAGGGCAACTATGGCTACACCTTC.

The V call is TRBV4-1, the J call TRBJ2-7; D might be TRBD1 (5 bases). V was cut by 2 bases and J by 3 bases, with 17 bases left in between. The CDR3 loop spans 16 amino acids. In germline, CDR1 is MGHRA, CDR2 YSYEKL. The CDR3 DNA sequence: TGCGCCAGCAGCCAATGGTTCCAGGGCCAAGACTACGAGCAGTACTTC. Residues: CASSQWFQGQDYEQYF.

The chain joins TRBV4-1 to TRBJ1-5; the D is unclear. Germline CDR1 and CDR2: MGHRA and YSYEKL. Trimming removed 5 bases at V and 6 bases at J, with 14 bases between. This CDR3 is built from 14 residues. Here the CDR3 DNA reads TGCGCCAGCAGCTGGGGAGGGATGGGTCAGCCCCAGCATTTT. This translates into CASSWGGMGQPQHF.

This clone was observed a single time. This chain links TRBV9 with TRBJ2-7; a weak D match, TRBD1 (6 bases). The CDR3 totals 14 residues. The V end was cut by 4 bases, the J end by 3 bases, with 14 bases between. Germline-derived CDR1 and CDR2 are SGDLS and YYNGEE. CDR3 coding DNA: TGTGCCAGCAGCCCAGGGGACGGCGGCTACGAGCAGTACTTC. This codes for CASSPGDGGYEQYF. Complete variable domain (other parts from reference TRBV9 and TRBJ2-7): DSGVTQTPKHLITATGQRVTLRCSPRSGDLSVYWYQQSLDQGLQFLIQYYNGEERAKGNILERFSAQQFPDLHSELNLSSLELGDSALYFCASSPGDGGYEQYFGPGTRLTVT.

This chain uses TRBV7-9 with TRBJ1-2; D gene uncertain. Germline V gene lookup returns CDR1 SEHNR and CDR2 FQNEAQ (reference sequence). V was trimmed by 3 bases and J by 8 bases, leaving 7 bases between them. This CDR3 contains 11 residues. The CDR3 nucleotides read TGTGCCAGCAGCTTGGGTGACGGCTACACCTTC. Encoded protein: CASSLGDGYTF.